This T cell receptor beta chain appears in the sequencing data of a study of blood T cell repertoires in COVID-19. Study at large: Acute-phase and convalescent COVID-19 samples originated in the United States, Italy and Spain.

TCRdb's table, derived via immunoSEQ multiplex PCR, lists solely in-frame clones and lacks some. Of around 260,000 clones listed, around 87% are singletons. The CDR3 is 15 amino acids. Germline V gene lookup returns CDR1 MNHEY and CDR2 SVGAGI. V lost 6 bases to trimming and J lost 9 bases; unmatched junction nucleotides: 13. The V call is TRBV6-5, the J call TRBJ1-5; TRBD1 matches at 8 bases. The sequenced sample was peripheral blood. The receptor was derived from a woman between 40 and 50 years old who had recovered from COVID-19. In nucleotides, the CDR3 is TGTGCCAGCAGGCGTTCCGGGACAGGCGGGGGGCCCCAGCATTTT. Protein product: CASRRSGTGGGPQHF.